Listed below are T cell receptor beta chains from one sample, sequenced in a study of T cell responses to AZD1222 COVID-19 vaccine. TCRdb's copy holds only in-frame clones and misses some; the assay was immunoSEQ multiplex PCR. The table lists 100,000 or so clones, 85% to 90% of them singletons. The material was peripheral blood, obtained on day 0 of AZD1222 vaccination. The source of these receptors is an adult in good health. Each CDR3 is given without its conserved first and last residue.

CDR3aa: ASSLAPGQPKNSPLH; j_gene: TRBJ1-6; v_gene: TRBV5-1
CDR3aa: ASRRAGETQY; j_gene: TRBJ2-5; v_gene: TRBV27
CDR3aa: ASSYDQPAGGWGNEQF; j_gene: TRBJ2-1; v_gene: TRBV4-3
CDR3aa: ASSQEYRGNEQY; j_gene: TRBJ2-7; v_gene: TRBV4-3
CDR3aa: AWSGVGFYTA; j_gene: TRBJ1-2; v_gene: TRBV30
CDR3aa: ASSQDLSANEQF; j_gene: TRBJ2-1; v_gene: TRBV4-3
CDR3aa: ASSYSMVGNTEAF; j_gene: TRBJ1-1; v_gene: TRBV6-5
CDR3aa: ASSRDGRTNEKLF; j_gene: TRBJ1-4; v_gene: TRBV28
CDR3aa: ASSYYQNQPQH; j_gene: TRBJ1-5; v_gene: TRBV6-5
CDR3aa: ASSWGAGGYEQY; j_gene: TRBJ2-7; v_gene: TRBV6-2/TRBV6-3
CDR3aa: ASSLRGRWSGNTIY; j_gene: TRBJ1-3; v_gene: TRBV28
CDR3aa: ASSLTSGNTGELF; j_gene: TRBJ2-2; v_gene: TRBV7-3
CDR3aa: ASSFRRPDQETQY; j_gene: TRBJ2-5; v_gene: TRBV5-1
CDR3aa: ASSPRSPTRNGNTEAF; j_gene: TRBJ1-1; v_gene: TRBV19
CDR3aa: ASSTGRKPNYGYT; j_gene: TRBJ1-2; v_gene: TRBV9
CDR3aa: ASSQPSWDRGNTIY; j_gene: TRBJ1-3; v_gene: TRBV4-1
CDR3aa: ASRSLAGGAYEQY; j_gene: TRBJ2-7; v_gene: TRBV28
CDR3aa: ASKRTGPPPLH; j_gene: TRBJ1-6; v_gene: TRBV28
CDR3aa: ASSQYSGNTIY; j_gene: TRBJ1-3; v_gene: TRBV9
CDR3aa: ASSQVIAASEQY; j_gene: TRBJ2-7; v_gene: TRBV4-1
CDR3aa: ASSPLAGVGYEQY; j_gene: TRBJ2-7; v_gene: TRBV6-5
CDR3aa: ASRTGRVSNQPQH; j_gene: TRBJ1-5; v_gene: TRBV19